This T cell receptor beta chain was obtained from a study of blood T cells in healthy people across ages. V gave up 3 bases and J gave up 8 bases, with 12 bases separating them. Germline lookup yields CDR1 DFQATT and CDR2 SNEGSKA (reference sequence). The CDR3 length is 12 residues. Researchers isolated at least 6.5 million PBMCs per sample. Through a sample-barcoded 5' primer and a J-beta primer mix, a second PCR was run for about 7 to 12 cycles. TCRdb re-called the 5' RACE reads through MiXCR, storing one row per CDR3 protein. The sample shows roughly 900,000 distinct CDR3 sequences, about 28% of them seen only once. This clonotype has a count of ten or more.

This clonotype was sampled from a woman older than 75 in good health. Source material: blood. The rearrangement links TRBV20-1 to TRBJ2-3; D not certain. The CDR3 reads CSARFWKSTQYF. The CDR3 DNA sequence: TGCAGTGCTAGGTTCTGGAAAAGTACGCAGTATTTT.